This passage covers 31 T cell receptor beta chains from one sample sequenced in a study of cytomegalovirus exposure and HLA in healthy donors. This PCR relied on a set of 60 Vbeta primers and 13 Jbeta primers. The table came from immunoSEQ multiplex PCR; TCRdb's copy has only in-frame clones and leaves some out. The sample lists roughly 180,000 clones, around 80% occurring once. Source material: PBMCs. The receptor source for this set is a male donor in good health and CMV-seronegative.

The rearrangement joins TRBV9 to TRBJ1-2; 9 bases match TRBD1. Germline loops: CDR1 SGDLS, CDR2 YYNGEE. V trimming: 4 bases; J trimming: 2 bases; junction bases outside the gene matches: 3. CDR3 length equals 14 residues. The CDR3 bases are TGTGCCAGCAGCCTGGACAGGGGCAACTATGGCTACACCTTC. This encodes CASSLDRGNYGYTF.

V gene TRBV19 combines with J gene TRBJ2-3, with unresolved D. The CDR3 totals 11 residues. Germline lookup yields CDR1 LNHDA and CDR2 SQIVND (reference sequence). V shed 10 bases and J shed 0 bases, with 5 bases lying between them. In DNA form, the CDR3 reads TGTGCCACCCAAAGCACAGATACGCAGTATTTT. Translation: CATQSTDTQYF.

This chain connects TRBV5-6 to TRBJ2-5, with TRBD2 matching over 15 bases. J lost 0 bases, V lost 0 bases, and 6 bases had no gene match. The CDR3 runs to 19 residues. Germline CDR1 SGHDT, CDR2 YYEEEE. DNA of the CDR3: TGTGCCAGCAGCTTGGATGGGACTAGCGGGGGGACGTACCAAGAGACCCAGTACTTC. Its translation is CASSLDGTSGGTYQETQYF. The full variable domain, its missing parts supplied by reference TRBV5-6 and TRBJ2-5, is DAGVTQSPTHLIKTRGQQVTLRCSPKSGHDTVSWYQQALGQGPQFIFQYYEEEERQRGNFPDRFSGHQFPNYSSELNVNALLLGDSALYLCASSLDGTSGGTYQETQYFGPGTRLLVL.

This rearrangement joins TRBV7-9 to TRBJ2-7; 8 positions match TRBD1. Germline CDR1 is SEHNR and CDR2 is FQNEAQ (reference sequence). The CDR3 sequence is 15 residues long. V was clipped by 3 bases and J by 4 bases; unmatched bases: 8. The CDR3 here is CASSLDREAAYEQYF. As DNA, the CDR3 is TGTGCCAGCAGCTTGGACAGGGAAGCAGCGTACGAGCAGTACTTC.

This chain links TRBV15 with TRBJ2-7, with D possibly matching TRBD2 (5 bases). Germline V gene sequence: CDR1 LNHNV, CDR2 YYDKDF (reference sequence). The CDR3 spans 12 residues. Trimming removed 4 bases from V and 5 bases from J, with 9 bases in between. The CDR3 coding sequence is TGTGCCACCAGCACAAGGAGGAACGAGCAGTACTTC. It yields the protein CATSTRRNEQYF.

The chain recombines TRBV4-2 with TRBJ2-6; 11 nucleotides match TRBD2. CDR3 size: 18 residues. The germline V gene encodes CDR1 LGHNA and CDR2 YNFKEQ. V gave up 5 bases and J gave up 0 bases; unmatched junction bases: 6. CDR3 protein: CASSMVAGGVSGANVLTF. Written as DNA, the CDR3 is TGTGCCAGCAGCATGGTAGCGGGAGGGGTCTCTGGGGCCAACGTCCTGACTTTC.

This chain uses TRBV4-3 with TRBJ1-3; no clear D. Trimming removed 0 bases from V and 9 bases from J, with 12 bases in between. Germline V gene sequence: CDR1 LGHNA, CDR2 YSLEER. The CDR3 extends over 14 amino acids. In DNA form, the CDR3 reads TGCGCCAGCAGCCAAGATCGGGAAACTAGCACCATATATTTT. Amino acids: CASSQDRETSTIYF.

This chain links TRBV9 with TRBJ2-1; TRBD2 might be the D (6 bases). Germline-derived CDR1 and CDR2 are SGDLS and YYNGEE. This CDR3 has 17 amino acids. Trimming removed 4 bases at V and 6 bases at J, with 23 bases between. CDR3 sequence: CASSKWTTPGTINEQFF. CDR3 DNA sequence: TGTGCCAGCAGCAAGTGGACTACCCCTGGAACAATCAATGAGCAGTTCTTC. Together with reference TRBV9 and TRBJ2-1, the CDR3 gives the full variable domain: DSGVTQTPKHLITATGQRVTLRCSPRSGDLSVYWYQQSLDQGLQFLIQYYNGEERAKGNILERFSAQQFPDLHSELNLSSLELGDSALYFCASSKWTTPGTINEQFFGPGTRLTVL.

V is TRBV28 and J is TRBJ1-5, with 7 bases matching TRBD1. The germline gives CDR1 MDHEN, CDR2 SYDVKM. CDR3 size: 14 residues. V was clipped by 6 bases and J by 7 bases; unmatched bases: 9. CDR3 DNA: TGTGCCAGCAGACAAACAGGGGATTGGCAGCCCCAGCATTTT. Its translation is CASRQTGDWQPQHF. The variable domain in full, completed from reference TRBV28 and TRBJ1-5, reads DVKVTQSSRYLVKRTGEKVFLECVQDMDHENMFWYRQDPGLGLRLIYFSYDVKMKEKGDIPEGYSVSREKKERFSLILESASTNQTSMYLCASRQTGDWQPQHFGDGTRLSIL.

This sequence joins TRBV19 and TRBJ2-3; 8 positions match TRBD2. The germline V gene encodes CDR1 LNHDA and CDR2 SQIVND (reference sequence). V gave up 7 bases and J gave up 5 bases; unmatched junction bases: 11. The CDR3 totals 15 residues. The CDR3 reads CASTIGGARGDTQYF. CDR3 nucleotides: TGTGCCAGTACCATCGGGGGGGCGCGGGGAGATACGCAGTATTTT.

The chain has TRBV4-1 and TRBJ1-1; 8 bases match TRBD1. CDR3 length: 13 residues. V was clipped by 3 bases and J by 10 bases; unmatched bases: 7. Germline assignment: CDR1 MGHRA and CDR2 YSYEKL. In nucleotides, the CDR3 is TGCGCCAGCAGCCAGTCAGGGGGCGTGGGAGCTTTCTTT. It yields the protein CASSQSGGVGAFF.

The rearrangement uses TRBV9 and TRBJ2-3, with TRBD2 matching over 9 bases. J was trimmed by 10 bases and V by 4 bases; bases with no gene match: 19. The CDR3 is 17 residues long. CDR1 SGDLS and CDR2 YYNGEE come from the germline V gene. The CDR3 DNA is TGTGCCAGCAGCCCTGGGGCGGGGGGGCAGGGATCATCGGCGCAGTATTTT. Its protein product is CASSPGAGGQGSSAQYF. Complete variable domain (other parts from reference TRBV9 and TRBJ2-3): DSGVTQTPKHLITATGQRVTLRCSPRSGDLSVYWYQQSLDQGLQFLIQYYNGEERAKGNILERFSAQQFPDLHSELNLSSLELGDSALYFCASSPGAGGQGSSAQYFGPGTRLTVL.

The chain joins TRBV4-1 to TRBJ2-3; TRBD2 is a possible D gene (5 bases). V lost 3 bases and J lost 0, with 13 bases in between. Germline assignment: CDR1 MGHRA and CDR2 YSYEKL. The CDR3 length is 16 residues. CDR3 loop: CASSHPLAHSTDTQYF. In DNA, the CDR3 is TGCGCCAGCAGCCATCCGCTAGCCCATAGCACAGATACGCAGTATTTT.

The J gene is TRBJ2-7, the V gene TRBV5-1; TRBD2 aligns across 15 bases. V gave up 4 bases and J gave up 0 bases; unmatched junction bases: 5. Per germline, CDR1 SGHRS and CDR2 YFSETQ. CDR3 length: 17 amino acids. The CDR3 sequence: CASSPGLAGGVSYEQYF. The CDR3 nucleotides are TGCGCCAGCAGCCCGGGACTAGCGGGGGGTGTCTCCTACGAGCAGTACTTC.

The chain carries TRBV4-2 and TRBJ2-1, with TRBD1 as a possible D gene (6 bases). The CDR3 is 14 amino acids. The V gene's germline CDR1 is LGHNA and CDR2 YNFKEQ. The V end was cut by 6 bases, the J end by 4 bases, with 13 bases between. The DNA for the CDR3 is TGTGCCAGCAGTGCCCCGGGACATTACAATGAGCAGTTCTTC. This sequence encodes CASSAPGHYNEQFF.

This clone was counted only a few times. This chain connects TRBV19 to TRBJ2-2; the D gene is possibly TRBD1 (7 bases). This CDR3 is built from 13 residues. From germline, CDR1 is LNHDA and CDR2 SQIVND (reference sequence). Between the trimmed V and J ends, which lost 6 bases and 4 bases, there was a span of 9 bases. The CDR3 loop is CASSQGGTGELFF. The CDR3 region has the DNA TGTGCCAGTAGCCAGGGGGGCACCGGGGAGCTGTTTTTT.

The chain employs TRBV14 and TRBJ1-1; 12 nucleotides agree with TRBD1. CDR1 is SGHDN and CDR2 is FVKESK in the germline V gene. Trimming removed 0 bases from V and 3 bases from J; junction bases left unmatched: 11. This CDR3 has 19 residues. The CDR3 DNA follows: TGTGCCAGCAGCCAAGATGGATCCCGGGACAGGGGGCTGTACACTGAAGCTTTCTTT. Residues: CASSQDGSRDRGLYTEAFF. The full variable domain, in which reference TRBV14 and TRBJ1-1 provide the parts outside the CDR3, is EAGVTQFPSHSVIEKGQTVTLRCDPISGHDNLYWYRRVMGKEIKFLLHFVKESKQDESGMPNNRFLAERTGGTYSTLKVQPAELEDSGVYFCASSQDGSRDRGLYTEAFFGQGTRLTVV.

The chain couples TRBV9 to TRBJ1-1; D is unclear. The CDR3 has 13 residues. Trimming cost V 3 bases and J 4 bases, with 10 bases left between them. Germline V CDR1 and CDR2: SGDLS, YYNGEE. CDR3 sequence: CASSGRGGTEAFF. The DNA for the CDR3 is TGTGCCAGCAGCGGACGGGGTGGCACTGAAGCTTTCTTT.

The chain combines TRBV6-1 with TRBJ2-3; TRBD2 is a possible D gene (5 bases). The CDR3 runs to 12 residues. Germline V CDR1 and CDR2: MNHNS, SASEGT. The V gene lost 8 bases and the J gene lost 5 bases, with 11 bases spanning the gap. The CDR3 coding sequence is TGTGCCAGCGCCCTAGCTGGAGATACGCAGTATTTT. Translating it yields CASALAGDTQYF.

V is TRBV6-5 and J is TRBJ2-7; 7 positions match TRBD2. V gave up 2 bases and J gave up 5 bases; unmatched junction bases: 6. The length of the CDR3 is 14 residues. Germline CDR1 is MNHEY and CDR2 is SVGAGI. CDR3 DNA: TGTGCCAGCAGTTACGGGGCGGGAGTCGACGAGCAGTACTTC. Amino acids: CASSYGAGVDEQYF.

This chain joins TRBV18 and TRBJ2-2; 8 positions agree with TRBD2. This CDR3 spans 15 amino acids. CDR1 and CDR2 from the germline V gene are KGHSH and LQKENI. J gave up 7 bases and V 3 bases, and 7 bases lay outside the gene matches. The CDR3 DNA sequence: TGTGCCAGCTCACCTGGACTAGCCCCAAGCGGGGAGCTGTTTTTT. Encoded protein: CASSPGLAPSGELFF.

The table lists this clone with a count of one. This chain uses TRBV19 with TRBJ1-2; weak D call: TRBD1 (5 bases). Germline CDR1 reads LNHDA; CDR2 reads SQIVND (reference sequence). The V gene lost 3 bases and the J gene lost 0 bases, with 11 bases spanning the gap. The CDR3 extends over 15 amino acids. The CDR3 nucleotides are TGTGCCAGTAGTATTCGGGGGGGAACTAACTATGGCTACACCTTC. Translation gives CASSIRGGTNYGYTF.

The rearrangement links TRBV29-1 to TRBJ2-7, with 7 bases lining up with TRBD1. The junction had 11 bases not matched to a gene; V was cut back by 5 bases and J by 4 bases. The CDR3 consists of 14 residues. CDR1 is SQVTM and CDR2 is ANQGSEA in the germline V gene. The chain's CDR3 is CSVSSQGTTYEQYF. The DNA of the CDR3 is TGCAGCGTTAGTTCACAGGGGACGACTTACGAGCAGTACTTC.

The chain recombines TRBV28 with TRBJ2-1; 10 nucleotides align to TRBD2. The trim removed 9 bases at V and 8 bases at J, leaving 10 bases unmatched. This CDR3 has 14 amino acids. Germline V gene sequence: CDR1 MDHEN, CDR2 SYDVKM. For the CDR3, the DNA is TGTGCCAGTCTACCGGGACTAGCGATCCATGAGCAGTTCTTC. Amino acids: CASLPGLAIHEQFF.

The CDR3 region is CASSYSSGLILGAFF. The CDR3 nucleotides are TGTGCCAGCAGTTACTCCTCGGGGTTGATTTTGGGAGCTTTCTTT. The chain combines TRBV6-5 with TRBJ1-1; D unclear. The CDR3 is 15 residues long. Germline-derived CDR1 and CDR2 are MNHEY and SVGAGI. Trimming stripped 0 bases from V and 10 bases from J, with 18 bases between.

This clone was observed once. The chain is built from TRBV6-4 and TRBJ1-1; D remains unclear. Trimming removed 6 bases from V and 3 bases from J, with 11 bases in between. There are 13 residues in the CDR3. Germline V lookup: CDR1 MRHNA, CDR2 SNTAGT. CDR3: CASSADGDTEAFF. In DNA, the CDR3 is TGTGCCAGCAGCGCAGACGGGGACACTGAAGCTTTCTTT.

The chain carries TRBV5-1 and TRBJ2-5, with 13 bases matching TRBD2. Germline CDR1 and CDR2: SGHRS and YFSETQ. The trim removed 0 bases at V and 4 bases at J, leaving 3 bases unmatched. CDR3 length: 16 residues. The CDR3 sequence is CASSLGTSGRGETQYF. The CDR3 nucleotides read TGCGCCAGCAGCTTGGGGACTAGCGGGAGAGGAGAGACCCAGTACTTC.

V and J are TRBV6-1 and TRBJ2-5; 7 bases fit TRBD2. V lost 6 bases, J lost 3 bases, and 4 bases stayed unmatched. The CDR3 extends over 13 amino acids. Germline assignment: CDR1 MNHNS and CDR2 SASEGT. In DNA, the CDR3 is TGTGCCAGCAGGTGGAGCGGGGAAGAGACCCAGTACTTC. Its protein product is CASRWSGEETQYF.

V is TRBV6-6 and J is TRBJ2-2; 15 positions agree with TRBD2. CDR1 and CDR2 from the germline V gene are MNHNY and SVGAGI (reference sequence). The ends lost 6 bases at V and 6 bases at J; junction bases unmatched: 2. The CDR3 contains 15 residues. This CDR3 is CASSGLAGGPGELFF. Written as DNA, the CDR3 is TGTGCCAGCAGCGGACTAGCGGGGGGGCCCGGGGAGCTGTTTTTT.

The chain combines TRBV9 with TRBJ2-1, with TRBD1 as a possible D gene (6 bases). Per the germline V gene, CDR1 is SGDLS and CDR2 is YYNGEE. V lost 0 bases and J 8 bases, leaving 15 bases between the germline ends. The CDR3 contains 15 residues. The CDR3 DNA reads TGTGCCAGCAGCGTAGAAGGGGGTGATATCCATGAGCAGTTCTTC. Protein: CASSVEGGDIHEQFF.

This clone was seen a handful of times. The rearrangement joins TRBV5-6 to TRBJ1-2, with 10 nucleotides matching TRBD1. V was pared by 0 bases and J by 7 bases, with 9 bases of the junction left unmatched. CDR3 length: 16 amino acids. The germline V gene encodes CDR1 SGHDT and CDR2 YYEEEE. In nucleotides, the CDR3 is TGTGCCAGCAGCTTGGGACAGGGGGCCCTCCAAGGTGGCTACACCTTC. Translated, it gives CASSLGQGALQGGYTF.